The next 15 T cell receptor beta chains were all read from a single sample in a study of T cell repertoires in ileal Crohn's disease. The repertoire was sequenced with immunoSEQ multiplex PCR; TCRdb's copy has only in-frame clones and lacks some. This table has some 9,000 clones, around 81% appearing once. Input material: ileal tissue. The receptors come from an adult with Crohn's disease.

The V and J genes are TRBV5-1 and TRBJ1-3; TRBD1 might be the D (5 bases). The CDR3 loop spans 16 amino acids. V was cut by 1 base and J by 3 bases, with 14 bases left in between. CDR1 is SGHRS and CDR2 is YFSETQ in the germline V gene. The CDR3: CASSLSFGGNGNTIYF. CDR3 DNA: TGCGCCAGCAGCTTGTCTTTCGGGGGAAATGGAAACACCATATATTTT.

This clone was picked up one time. The rearrangement joins TRBV19 to TRBJ2-5; 7 positions match TRBD2. The CDR3 totals 15 residues. Germline lookup yields CDR1 LNHDA and CDR2 SQIVND (reference sequence). V shed 3 bases and J 1 base; nucleotides not matched to a gene: 5. In DNA form, the CDR3 reads TGTGCCAGTAGTATCCTGGGGGGGGGCCAAGAGACCCAGTACTTC. Protein: CASSILGGGQETQYF.

The chain uses TRBV15 and TRBJ2-7; TRBD2 aligns across 7 bases. This CDR3 has 13 residues. Per the germline V gene, CDR1 is LNHNV and CDR2 is YYDKDF (reference sequence). The V segment lost 5 bases and the J segment 5 bases; nucleotides outside the gene matches: 6. CDR3 residues: CATSRRAGDEQYF. The CDR3, as DNA: TGTGCCACCAGCCGAAGGGCGGGGGACGAGCAGTACTTC.

The chain uses TRBV30 and TRBJ1-3; D gene uncertain. This CDR3 region has 16 residues. V lost 1 base, J lost 1 base, and 14 bases lay in between. The germline CDR1 and CDR2 sequences are GTSNPN and SVGIG (reference sequence). The CDR3 is CAWSAGGGSSGNTIYF. The CDR3 region has the DNA TGTGCCTGGAGTGCCGGCGGAGGGTCATCTGGAAACACCATATATTTT.

The rearrangement joins TRBV7-9 to TRBJ2-1; TRBD2 matches at 7 bases. With 10 bases clipped from V and 5 bases from J, the junction kept 14 bases outside the gene matches. CDR3 size: 15 residues. Germline V gene sequence: CDR1 SEHNR, CDR2 FQNEAQ (reference sequence). The CDR3 here is CATNRDYALNNEQFF. The CDR3 DNA reads TGTGCCACCAACCGGGACTATGCTCTAAACAATGAGCAGTTCTTC.

The chain recombines TRBV6-5 with TRBJ2-1; 13 positions match TRBD2. CDR1 and CDR2 (germline): MNHEY, SVGAGI. The CDR3 spans 16 residues. With 2 bases clipped from V and 9 bases from J, the junction kept 7 bases outside the gene matches. In DNA, the CDR3 is TGTGCCAGCAGTTACCTCGGGACTAGCGGGGTGGCTGAGCAGTTCTTC. Its translation is CASSYLGTSGVAEQFF.

This chain joins TRBV11-2 and TRBJ1-1, with 10 bases that match TRBD1. Per the germline V gene, CDR1 is SGHAT and CDR2 is FQNNGV. The CDR3 consists of 15 residues. V shed 4 bases, J shed 0 bases, and the junction held 2 bases outside the gene matches. In DNA form, the CDR3 reads TGTGCCAGCAGCTCAGGACAGGGGGTGAACACTGAAGCTTTCTTT. Translation gives CASSSGQGVNTEAFF.

This clone was seen once. The J gene is TRBJ1-1, the V gene TRBV2, with D unresolved. This CDR3 contains 14 residues. Germline CDR1 and CDR2: SNHLY and FYNNEI. V was pared by 4 bases and J by 0 bases, with 9 bases between. This CDR3 is CASSVQSMNTEAFF. CDR3 sequence (DNA): TGTGCCAGCAGTGTACAGAGTATGAACACTGAAGCTTTCTTT.

This chain links TRBV5-4 with TRBJ1-2; TRBD1 matches at 12 bases. V lost 4 bases and J lost 6; bases outside the gene matches: 10. The CDR3 is 16 amino acids. CDR1 and CDR2 from the germline V gene are SGHNT and YYREEE (reference sequence). In DNA form, the CDR3 reads TGTGCCAGCAGCCCCCCTGGGGGACAGGGGGCTAATGGCTACACCTTC. Residues: CASSPPGGQGANGYTF.

V and J are TRBV6-1 and TRBJ2-7; 8 bases map to TRBD1. The trim removed 8 bases at V and 5 bases at J, leaving 11 bases unmatched. Germline V lookup: CDR1 MNHNS, CDR2 SASEGT. This CDR3 spans 14 amino acids. The CDR3 DNA follows: TGTGCCAGCCGAACCGGGACAGGTTTCAACGAGCAGTACTTC. This sequence encodes CASRTGTGFNEQYF.

This chain uses TRBV7-9 with TRBJ2-5, with 8 bases matching TRBD2. Germline V gene data show CDR1 as SEHNR and CDR2 as FQNEAQ (reference sequence). V trimming: 5 bases; J trimming: 5 bases; junction bases outside the gene matches: 7. The CDR3 consists of 14 residues. CDR3 DNA: TGTGCCAGCAGCCCCTCGGGGGGGTCGGAGACCCAGTACTTC. It yields the protein CASSPSGGSETQYF. The whole variable domain, filled in from reference TRBV7-9 and TRBJ2-5, reads DTGVSQNPRHKITKRGQNVTFRCDPISEHNRLYWYRQTLGQGPEFLTYFQNEAQLEKSRLLSDRFSAERPKGSFSTLEIQRTEQGDSAMYLCASSPSGGSETQYFGPGTRLLVL.

This chain's CDR3 is CASSREGESNEKLFF. The CDR3, as DNA: TGCGCCAGCAGCCGCGAGGGGGAATCTAATGAAAAACTGTTTTTT. The V gene is TRBV5-1, the J gene TRBJ1-4; a weak D match, TRBD1 (6 bases). The V gene's germline CDR1 is SGHRS and CDR2 YFSETQ. V lost 4 bases to trimming and J lost 3 bases, with 13 bases between them. The CDR3 loop spans 15 amino acids.

Judged by abundance, this clone is medium-sized. V and J are TRBV4-1 and TRBJ2-5, with D perhaps TRBD1 (6 bases). Deletions cut 4 bases from V and 1 base from J, with 16 bases between. The CDR3 is 16 residues long. The germline gives CDR1 MGHRA, CDR2 YSYEKL. The CDR3, as DNA: TGCGCCAGCAGCCCTGGGGTGGACAGCCTCCAAGAGACCCAGTACTTC. Protein product: CASSPGVDSLQETQYF.

The chain employs TRBV10-2 and TRBJ2-1; perhaps TRBD1 as D (5 bases). Trimming took 0 bases from V and 10 from J, leaving 7 bases between them. CDR1 is WSHSY, CDR2 SAAADI, per germline. This CDR3 has 12 residues. DNA for the CDR3: TGCGCCAGCAGTGAGTCGGGGCAGGAGCAGTTCTTC. This translates into CASSESGQEQFF.

Only one count was recorded for this clone. The chain couples TRBV5-1 to TRBJ2-7; TRBD2 agrees at 9 bases. The CDR3 length is 15 residues. The J segment lost 5 bases and the V segment lost 3 bases, leaving 9 bases of the junction unmatched. The V gene's germline CDR1 is SGHRS and CDR2 YFSETQ. For the CDR3, the DNA is TGCGCCAGCAGCTGGCCGCGGGAGGGCCCGAACGAGCAGTACTTC. This encodes CASSWPREGPNEQYF. Full variable domain (remainder filled in from reference TRBV5-1 and TRBJ2-7): KAGVTQTPRYLIKTRGQQVTLSCSPISGHRSVSWYQQTPGQGLQFLFEYFSETQRNKGNFPGRFSGRQFSNSRSEMNVSTLELGDSALYLCASSWPREGPNEQYFGPGTRLTVT.